This paragraph covers one T cell receptor beta chain sequence. The entire patient cohort was treatment-naive prior to thyroid surgery. How the authors handled the data: Variation in CDR3 across clinicopathological groups served as the basis for constructing a distant-metastasis classifier in papillary thyroid cancer. With MiXCR, TCRdb called clones anew from the PCR reads. The V and J calls come from TCRdb's annotation, not from the publication. Here the sample spans 25,000 to 30,000 clones, around a quarter being singletons. This record belongs to a study of metastatic and nonmetastatic thyroid tumors. Overall study: It was across blood and tumor or nodule tissue from malignant and benign thyroid patients that repertoires were compared.

V lost 4 bases and J lost 2, with 9 bases in between. Germline V gives CDR1 SGHTA, CDR2 FQGNSA. The CDR3 is 14 amino acids. V and J are TRBV7-2 and TRBJ2-1; a weak D match, TRBD1 (5 bases). The sequence derives from a female donor with papillary thyroid cancer or a benign thyroid nodule (not recorded which). Some clones in this sample may be carry-over from other donors' samples. The sequenced material came from blood. CDR3 residues: CASSYLGAYNEQFF. The CDR3 nucleotides are TGTGCCAGCAGCTATTTAGGGGCCTACAATGAGCAGTTCTTC.